These 29 T cell receptor beta chains were sequenced from one sample in a study of T cells in Graves' hyperthyroidism and ophthalmopathy (dated by TCRdb to between 2017 and 2020). The library was produced with multiplex PCR. TCRdb records Illumina HiSeq 2000 as the sequencer. The TCR beta CDR3 regions were amplified from the RNA transcripts. The first round of RT-PCR for the TCR CDR3 was performed with the HTBI primer set and the Qiagen OneStep RT-PCR kit. TCRdb reanalyzed the raw reads on its own, using fastp at Q25 for trimming and MiXCR for clone calling, and kept in-frame beta chains. Duplicate CDR3 protein sequences are folded into a single record with the most common DNA and genes. Counted in this sample were over 300,000 distinct CDR3 sequences; over 11% of them appeared once. In total, the top ten clones hold 9.5% to 11% of the sample. Sequenced sample: blood. These receptors came from an older woman with Graves' hyperthyroidism.

This clonotype was counted ten times or more. The rearrangement joins TRBV7-8 to TRBJ2-3, with 11 nucleotides matching TRBD2. The CDR3 spans 16 residues. Germline V gene data show CDR1 as SGHVS and CDR2 as FQNEAQ. Losses at the gene ends were 5 bases for V and 5 bases for J; bases not matched to a gene: 9. In nucleotides, the CDR3 is TGTGCCAGCAGCGTGACTAGCGGGACGCTGGGAGATACGCAGTATTTT. It encodes CASSVTSGTLGDTQYF.

Concerning this clonotype itself: A much larger clone sits a single nucleotide away, making a read error possible. This chain connects TRBV2 to TRBJ1-5; possible D gene TRBD1, 6 bases. The CDR3 totals 14 residues. Germline V gene lookup returns CDR1 SNHLY and CDR2 FYNNEI. CDR3 nucleotides: TGTGCCAGCAGGACACAGGGTTCAAATCAGCCCCGGCATTTT. It specifies CASRTQGSNQPRHF.

CDR3 sequence (DNA): TGTGCCAGCATCGAGGCTAGCGGGAGGTGGGAGACCCAGTACTTC. Amino acids: CASIEASGRWETQYF. This chain connects TRBV2 to TRBJ2-5; 11 bases fit TRBD2. CDR3 size: 15 residues. Germline V gives CDR1 SNHLY, CDR2 FYNNEI. Trimming cost V 7 bases and J 5 bases; bases outside gene matches: 9.

This clonotype was counted many times. The chain combines TRBV18 with TRBJ2-7; possibly TRBD2 for D (5 bases). This CDR3 comprises 13 residues. With 3 bases removed from V and 3 bases from J, the gap between germline ends came to 9 bases. From germline, CDR1 is KGHSH and CDR2 LQKENI. This CDR3 reads CASSPPGIYEQYF. The CDR3 DNA sequence: TGTGCCAGCTCACCCCCGGGAATCTACGAGCAGTACTTC.

This chain joins TRBV4-1 and TRBJ1-1, with 8 bases that match TRBD1. Per the germline V gene, CDR1 is MGHRA and CDR2 is YSYEKL. V gave up 7 bases and J gave up 4 bases; unmatched junction bases: 11. The CDR3 contains 15 residues. CDR3 sequence (DNA): TGCGCCAGCAAAATCCAGGGGGCTCGGAGCACTGAAGCTTTCTTT. This encodes CASKIQGARSTEAFF.

This chain links TRBV6-1 with TRBJ1-5, with TRBD1 identical over 12 bases. V shed 7 bases, J shed 0 bases, and the junction held 10 bases outside the gene matches. Per the germline V gene, CDR1 is MNHNS and CDR2 is SASEGT. The CDR3 has 18 residues. CDR3 DNA: TGTGCCAGCATGAGACCGGGACAGGGGGCTTATAGCAATCAGCCCCAGCATTTT. Translating gives CASMRPGQGAYSNQPQHF.

This clonotype was found a few times. A single base separates this from a much larger clone, so it may be a read error. The V gene is TRBV5-1, the J gene TRBJ1-3, with D hard to call. The CDR3 length is 15 residues. CDR1 is SGHRS, CDR2 YFSETQ, per germline. The CDR3 nucleotides are TGCACCAGCAGCTTGACGGCAAGCTCTGGAAACACCATATATTTT. Translation gives CTSSLTASSGNTIYF. The entire variable domain, with the rest obtained from reference TRBV5-1 and TRBJ1-3, is as follows: KAGVTQTPRYLIKTRGQQVTLSCSPISGHRSVSWYQQTPGQGLQFLFEYFSETQRNKGNFPGRFSGRQFSNSRSEMNVSTLELGDSALYLCTSSLTASSGNTIYFGEGSWLTVV.

This clonotype occurred many times. This rearrangement joins TRBV29-1 to TRBJ2-7, with D tentatively TRBD1 (5 bases). V lost 4 bases and J lost 4, with 23 bases in between. CDR3 size: 16 residues. Per the germline V gene, CDR1 is SQVTM and CDR2 is ANQGSEA. CDR3 protein: CSVAQRFGRALYEQYF. CDR3 nucleotides: TGCAGCGTTGCCCAGCGATTCGGCAGGGCCCTTTACGAGCAGTACTTC.

This clonotype occurred a few times. V and J are TRBV20-1 and TRBJ1-1; D perhaps matches TRBD1 (5 bases). The V end lost 6 bases, the J end lost 1 base, and 12 bases lay between the germline ends. The CDR3 has 13 residues. The germline V gene has CDR1 DFQATT and CDR2 SNEGSKA (reference sequence). In DNA form, the CDR3 reads TGCAGTGCCACCTGGGGGGGGAACACTGAAGCTTTCTTT. This codes for CSATWGGNTEAFF.

This clonotype appeared many times. The chain is built from TRBV5-1 and TRBJ2-7; TRBD2 aligns across 11 bases. This CDR3 spans 17 amino acids. Germline CDR1 reads SGHRS; CDR2 reads YFSETQ. The ends lost 0 bases at V and 1 base at J; junction bases unmatched: 6. CDR3 bases: TGCGCCAGCAGCTTGGGCTTTTCTAGCGGGAGGTCCTACGAGCAGTACTTC. It encodes CASSLGFSSGRSYEQYF.

This clonotype was detected many times. This chain connects TRBV28 to TRBJ1-2; D might be TRBD1 (6 bases). Trimming removed 4 bases at V and 8 bases at J, with 14 bases between. The germline CDR1 and CDR2 sequences are MDHEN and SYDVKM. The CDR3 is 13 residues long. The CDR3 DNA follows: TGTGCCAGCAGTTCGGGGACACGGTTAGGCTACACCTTC. Its translation: CASSSGTRLGYTF.

This clonotype was detected many times. This sequence joins TRBV20-1 and TRBJ2-1, with 9 bases aligning to TRBD2. The CDR3 contains 15 residues. Per germline, CDR1 DFQATT and CDR2 SNEGSKA (reference sequence). The junction had 3 bases not matched to a gene; V was cut back by 0 bases and J by 3 bases. CDR3 amino acids: CSARDTSGFYNEQFF. CDR3 coding DNA: TGCAGTGCTAGAGATACTAGCGGGTTCTACAATGAGCAGTTCTTC.

This clonotype was detected ten times or more. V usage is TRBV30 and J usage is TRBJ2-5; TRBD2 matches at 9 bases. V shed 5 bases, J shed 4 bases, and the junction held 11 bases outside the gene matches. This CDR3 is built from 15 residues. Germline V gene lookup returns CDR1 GTSNPN and CDR2 SVGIG (reference sequence). The CDR3 DNA is TGTGCCTGGGGGGGTAGCGGGAGCTTAAGAGAGACCCAGTACTTC. Translation: CAWGGSGSLRETQYF.

This clonotype was seen repeatedly, ten times or more. The rearrangement uses TRBV24-1 and TRBJ2-1, with TRBD2 identical over 9 bases. The V gene end was trimmed by 7 bases and the J gene end by 9 bases; junction bases not matched to a gene: 9. The CDR3 has 14 amino acids. Germline lookup yields CDR1 KGHDR and CDR2 SFDVKD. CDR3 in amino acids: CATSKPAGGGEQFF. The CDR3 DNA follows: TGTGCCACCAGCAAACCAGCGGGAGGCGGTGAGCAGTTCTTC.

There are many counts of this clonotype. The chain couples TRBV7-2 to TRBJ2-1, with 11 bases lining up with TRBD2. The CDR3 runs 15 residues. Looked up from germline, CDR1 is SGHTA and CDR2 is FQGNSA. With 7 bases clipped from V and 4 bases from J, the junction kept 6 bases outside the gene matches. CDR3 bases: TGTGCCAGCAACCCGGGACTAGCGGTGTACAATGAGCAGTTCTTC. This translates into CASNPGLAVYNEQFF.

CDR3 in amino acids: CASSPRGPETQYF. The CDR3 DNA follows: TGTGCCAGCAGCCCTCGAGGCCCGGAGACCCAGTACTTC. The V gene is TRBV7-9, the J gene TRBJ2-5; D unresolved. The CDR3 has 13 amino acids. V was shortened by 5 bases and J by 5 bases, with 12 bases between the two germline ends. Germline lookup yields CDR1 SEHNR and CDR2 FQNEAQ (reference sequence).

This clonotype was seen many times. The genes are TRBV30 and TRBJ2-1, with D maybe TRBD1 (5 bases). The germline V gene encodes CDR1 GTSNPN and CDR2 SVGIG (reference sequence). The CDR3 is 15 residues long. V lost 2 bases and J lost 4, with 15 bases in between. CDR3 loop: CAWSLNKGVYNEQFF. CDR3 coding DNA: TGTGCCTGGAGTTTGAACAAAGGGGTATACAATGAGCAGTTCTTC.

This clonotype was observed at least ten times. The rearrangement joins TRBV10-3 to TRBJ2-7; weak D call: TRBD2 (6 bases). With 5 bases removed from V and 7 bases from J, the gap between germline ends came to 9 bases. From germline, CDR1 is ENHRY and CDR2 SYGVKD. CDR3 length: 11 amino acids. CDR3 loop: CAISTLAEQYF. As DNA, the CDR3 is TGTGCCATCAGTACCCTAGCGGAGCAGTACTTC.

The chain couples TRBV11-2 to TRBJ2-7; D ambiguous. This CDR3 has 13 residues. Germline-derived CDR1 and CDR2 are SGHAT and FQNNGV. Trimming cost V 0 bases and J 4 bases, with 7 bases left between them. Here the CDR3 reads CASSLDLAYEQYF. The CDR3 coding sequence is TGTGCCAGCAGCTTAGATCTGGCGTACGAGCAGTACTTC.

This clonotype was seen more than once but under ten times. The rearrangement uses TRBV14 and TRBJ1-2; D gene ambiguous. This CDR3 spans 12 amino acids. The V gene lost 1 base and the J gene lost 8 bases, with 8 bases spanning the gap. Per the germline V gene, CDR1 is SGHDN and CDR2 is FVKESK. CDR3 amino acids: CASSQVPGGYTF. CDR3 bases: TGTGCCAGCAGCCAAGTCCCTGGCGGCTACACCTTC.

The CDR3 reads CASRQAGPNYNEQFF. As DNA, the CDR3 is TGTGCCAGCAGACAAGCGGGACCAAACTACAATGAGCAGTTCTTC. J is TRBJ2-1 and V is TRBV12-3 or TRBV12-4; 7 bases fit TRBD2. V dropped 6 bases and J dropped 3; count of bases not matched to a gene: 8. The CDR3 is 15 residues long.

In its sample, this clonotype was seen many times. The chain combines TRBV11-2 with TRBJ2-5; TRBD1 aligns across 9 bases. Per the germline V gene, CDR1 is SGHAT and CDR2 is FQNNGV. The trim removed 6 bases at V and 4 bases at J, leaving 3 bases unmatched. The CDR3 sequence is 13 residues long. The CDR3 nucleotides read TGTGCCAGCAGTTTGGGACAGGGAGAGACCCAGTACTTC. Translated, it gives CASSLGQGETQYF.

Ten or more counts support this clonotype. At one end, the junction sequence differs from germline, possibly due to a read error. The chain uses TRBV5-1 and TRBJ1-1; D remains ambiguous. Germline V CDR1 and CDR2: SGHRS, YFSETQ. CDR3 size: 13 residues. This CDR3 is CASSFSVNTEAFF. In nucleotides, the CDR3 is TGTGCCAGCAGCTTCTCTGTAAACACTGAAGCTTTCTTT.

This clonotype has at least ten counts. The genes are TRBV28 and TRBJ2-3; 9 positions agree with TRBD2. The CDR3 is made up of 17 amino acids. J lost 0 bases, V lost 1 base, and 5 bases had no gene match. Per the germline V gene, CDR1 is MDHEN and CDR2 is SYDVKM. CDR3 DNA sequence: TGTGCCAGCAGTTTATCGGGTCTAGCGGGGAGCACAGATACGCAGTATTTT. It translates to CASSLSGLAGSTDTQYF.

As for this clonotype: A much larger clone sits a single nucleotide away, making a read error possible. This rearrangement joins TRBV6-1 to TRBJ2-2, with 10 positions matching TRBD1. Germline CDR1 MNHNS, CDR2 SASEGT. The CDR3 loop spans 17 amino acids. The CDR3 sequence is CASSGPPGQGNTGGLFF. In DNA, the CDR3 is TGTGCCAGCAGTGGTCCCCCGGGACAGGGGAACACCGGGGGGCTGTTTTTT.

The V and J genes are TRBV19 and TRBJ2-1, with 13 bases fitting TRBD2. Germline lookup yields CDR1 LNHDA and CDR2 SQIVND (reference sequence). V trimming: 5 bases; J trimming: 7 bases; junction bases outside the gene matches: 8. CDR3 size: 16 residues. This chain's CDR3 is CASSSRTSGSRNEQFF. The CDR3, as DNA: TGTGCCAGTAGTTCCCGGACTAGCGGGAGTAGAAATGAGCAGTTCTTC.

This clonotype occurred many times. The rearrangement uses TRBV30 and TRBJ1-1; no clear D gene. Germline V gene data show CDR1 as GTSNPN and CDR2 as SVGIG (reference sequence). V lost 2 bases and J 8 bases, leaving 9 bases between the germline ends. CDR3 length equals 11 residues. This CDR3 reads CAWSPGGEAFF. The CDR3 DNA reads TGTGCCTGGAGTCCCGGAGGGGAAGCTTTCTTT.

This sequence joins TRBV29-1 and TRBJ2-7, with D tentatively TRBD2 (6 bases). V was shortened by 5 bases and J by 2 bases, with 10 bases between the two germline ends. The CDR3 runs 12 residues. Germline lookup yields CDR1 SQVTM and CDR2 ANQGSEA. The chain's CDR3 is CSVSGGAYEQYF. CDR3 coding DNA: TGCAGCGTTTCAGGCGGGGCCTACGAGCAGTACTTC.

The J gene is TRBJ2-7, the V gene TRBV20-1, with 7 bases that match TRBD2. The CDR3 spans 14 residues. The germline gives CDR1 DFQATT, CDR2 SNEGSKA (reference sequence). The ends lost 4 bases at V and 2 bases at J; junction bases unmatched: 8. CDR3 protein: CSATAGVAPYEQYF. The CDR3 DNA reads as TGCAGTGCTACGGCGGGAGTGGCGCCCTACGAGCAGTACTTC.